Sequencing of this T cell receptor (beta chain) was carried out in a study of OX40 agonist ivuxolimab in advanced cancers. Study-level background: The costimulatory receptor OX40 (CD134) was targeted by ivuxolimab, a fully human IgG2 agonistic monoclonal antibody. Peripheral TCRbeta sequencing was intended to test whether TCR sequence diversity was altered and clonal T-cell expansion was caused by ivuxolimab. Partial responses were achieved by three dose-escalation patients, of whom one had hepatocellular carcinoma and two had cutaneous melanoma. Intravenous ivuxolimab was administered to patients every 2 weeks at six dose levels: 0.01, 0.1, 0.3, 1.5, 3 and 10 mg/kg. The paper reports the monotherapy dose-escalation portion (N ≈ 50 patients) of the phase I ivuxolimab trial. Patients were allowed to have had prior anti-PD-1, anti-PD-L1 or anti-CTLA-4 therapy, and roughly 40% of the dose-escalation patients had been treated with checkpoint inhibitors. Among the approximately 54 dose-escalation patients, about 19 had hepatocellular carcinoma, around 15 melanoma, 9 renal cell carcinoma and 9 head and neck cancer. The dose-escalation cohort was approximately 83% male with a mean age of about 54 years, ranging from roughly 23 to 80.

What the authors observed across the whole study: Which antigens the clonally expanded peripheral T cells were specific for was not determined. On average, CD8+ T cells showed more expanded clones than CD4+ T cells after ivuxolimab. In the 0.1-3.0 mg/kg groups, partial responders had among the lowest normalized peripheral clonal expansion, particularly in CD8+ T cells. Clonal expansion of both CD4+ and CD8+ blood T cells was observed from baseline to week 6 at doses 0.1 to 3.0 mg/kg. Low levels of normalized T-cell clonal expansion were also seen in some nonresponding patients.

Genomic DNA was extracted from sorted cells for sequencing of the TCRbeta CDR3 region. The immunoSEQ Assay was used for sequencing of TCRbeta CDR3 regions. Imported from immuneACCESS, the table was reduced by TCRdb to in-frame sequences with V and J called. These copies leave out some clones; in studies compared against another copy, an unresolved V gene accounts for under half, and the cause of the remainder is not known. This sample gives about 96,000 clones in total; around 80% of them show up just once. The ten largest account for under 7% of the sample. Including cysteine and phenylalanine, the CDR3 has 14 amino acids. Only the CDR3 region is kept as DNA, spanning 42 bases read in frame from base 1. The CDR1 and CDR2 encoded by the germline V gene are SGHTA and FQGTGA. At the junction V is shortened by 1 base and J by 9 bases, with 15 bases in between. Concerning this clone itself: The antigen it recognizes is unknown. Base qualities are not provided; no much larger clone lies one nucleotide away.

The trial excluded patients who had a history of autoimmune disease or who were on systemic immunosuppression. In every dose cohort, peripheral blood was drawn for TCR sequencing at baseline, cycle 4 day 1, and cycle 7 day 1. The samples were drawn from a first-in-human, open-label, multicenter phase I dose-escalation trial of ivuxolimab. Adults with locally advanced or metastatic melanoma, renal cell carcinoma, hepatocellular carcinoma or head and neck squamous cell carcinoma were enrolled in the trial. Before TCR sequencing, CD4+ and CD8+ T cells were separately sorted from peripheral blood. The V and J genes are TRBV7-3 and TRBJ1-2; a confident D gene designation cannot be given. The clonotype originates from an adult with an advanced solid tumor such as melanoma, head and neck, liver or kidney cancer. This specimen consisted of CD4+ or CD8+ T cells sorted from blood, obtained in a trial of the OX40 agonist ivuxolimab. The nucleotides read TGTGCCAGCAGCTTAAACGCCCTAAAGGGAAGCTACACCTTC. This yields the protein CASSLNALKGSYTF.